The entry below describes one T cell receptor (beta chain). The record originates from a study of TIL therapy for anti-PD-1-resistant metastatic lung cancer. Study summary: Tumors carried a median about 1.5 non-synonymous mutations per megabase.

Time point specified: pre-treatment sample, taken before nivolumab and TIL therapy. CDR3 length: 13 amino acids. Germline CDR1 KGHSH, CDR2 LQKENI. V lost 2 bases and J 7 bases, leaving 11 bases between the germline ends. This was the immunoSEQ v3 assay. The method was immunoSEQ multiplex PCR; TCRdb's version includes in-frame clones alone and lacks a portion of them. This sample has fewer than 60,000 clones, with roughly 85% found just once. The sample was blood, taken at baseline. This receptor was taken from a person aged 25-85 years with non-small cell lung cancer. The V call is TRBV18, the J call TRBJ2-5; D ambiguous. The CDR3 DNA reads as TGTGCCAGCTCACCAGTCCAGTCCGGGACCCAGTACTTC. It translates to CASSPVQSGTQYF.